This T cell receptor beta chain derives from a study of T cells in Graves' hyperthyroidism and ophthalmopathy. J gave up 2 bases and V 0 bases, and 3 bases lay outside the gene matches. Germline V gene data show CDR1 as GTSNPN and CDR2 as SVGIG (reference sequence). The CDR3 extends over 14 amino acids. This clonotype was seen a few times. Its antigen remains unknown. Among ophthalmopathy patients, the Clinical Activity Score reached at least 3, the NOSPECS grade reached at least 4, and duration remained under 3 months. Exclusions: uncontrolled infection, other autoimmune disease, pregnancy, lactation. Amplified TCR beta CDR3 regions derived from RNA transcripts. During a first-round RT-PCR of the TCR CDR3, the HTBI primer set was used. MiXCR, run by TCRdb on the multiplex PCR reads, gives a single entry per CDR3 protein. The sample lists about 300,000 distinct CDR3 sequences, roughly a fifth occurring once.

General study points: Most thyroid clonotypes expanded above 0.001 were also detected in blood. The model identified upcoming ophthalmopathy a median approximately 6.4 months ahead of onset.

The V gene is TRBV30, the J gene TRBJ2-7; 8 nucleotides align to TRBD2. Material: blood. The sequence derives from a man in his fifties or sixties with Graves' ophthalmopathy. The CDR3 loop is CAWSVPGGPYEQYF. Here the CDR3 DNA reads TGTGCCTGGAGTGTTCCGGGAGGGCCCTACGAGCAGTACTTC.